Listed below are T cell receptor beta chains from one sample, sequenced in a study of blood T cells in healthy people across ages. TCRdb used MiXCR to reprocess the 5' RACE reads, holding one entry per CDR3 protein. The sample records about 380,000 distinct CDR3 sequences, 45% to 60% being singletons. The specimen sequenced was blood. The receptors were sampled from a man between 60 and 75 years old in good health. The CDR3 runs from the conserved cysteine through the conserved F or W. The D gene is left open where the match is weak. A clone size is listed for some rows: how often the clone was seen (once, few, many), or a class if it is expanded.

V	size	D	J	DNA	CDR3
TRBV11-2	many	TRBD1	TRBJ2-4	TGTGCCAGCAGGGAGAACGTCGGGACAGGGGCTGCCATTCAGTACTTC	CASRENVGTGAAIQYF
TRBV28	many	TRBD2	TRBJ2-3	TGTGCCAGCAGTTTGGGACTAGAGTCAGATACGCAGTATTTT	CASSLGLESDTQYF
TRBV20-1	-	-	TRBJ2-1	TGCAGTGCATCGAGAGGGGGCTCCTACAATGAGCAGTTCTTC	CSASRGGSYNEQFF
TRBV10-1	-	TRBD1	TRBJ2-3	TGCGCCAGCACCCACGGGAGGGGACAGGGGGCGTTTGATACGCAGTATTTT	CASTHGRGQGAFDTQYF
TRBV7-9	-	-	TRBJ2-3	TGTGCCAGCAGCTTTGCGACAGGGAGGGGCACAGATACGCAGTATTTT	CASSFATGRGTDTQYF
TRBV12-3/TRBV12-4	-	-	TRBJ1-5	TGTGCCAGCAGCCGCCAGGACACCCTAAATCAGCCCCAGCATTTT	CASSRQDTLNQPQHF
TRBV29-1	-	-	TRBJ2-1	TGCAGCGTTGAAGAGGGGACAGGCACTAGCGGTTCCTCCTACAATGAGCAGTTCTTC	CSVEEGTGTSGSSYNEQFF
TRBV25-1	-	TRBD1	TRBJ1-2	TGTGCCAGCAGTGAGGCGGGGACAGATGGCTACACCTTC	CASSEAGTDGYTF
TRBV30	-	-	TRBJ1-1	TGTGCCTGGAGCCGCGAGTGGGAAGCTTTCTTT	CAWSREWEAFF
TRBV5-6	few	-	TRBJ1-6	TGTGCCAGAGGGGGTGAGACACCCCTCCACTTT	CARGGETPLHF
TRBV28	few	-	TRBJ2-1	TGTGCCAGTAATTCCCCCCTAGGCCCCTACAATGAGCAGTTCTTC	CASNSPLGPYNEQFF
TRBV4-3	-	-	TRBJ2-2	TGCGCCAGCAGCCAAGCCGGAATGGGCACCGGGGAGCTGTTTTTT	CASSQAGMGTGELFF
TRBV25-1	-	-	TRBJ2-7	TGTGCCAGCAGCCTTATGAGGTCTTTCTCCGACGAGCAGTACTTC	CASSLMRSFSDEQYF